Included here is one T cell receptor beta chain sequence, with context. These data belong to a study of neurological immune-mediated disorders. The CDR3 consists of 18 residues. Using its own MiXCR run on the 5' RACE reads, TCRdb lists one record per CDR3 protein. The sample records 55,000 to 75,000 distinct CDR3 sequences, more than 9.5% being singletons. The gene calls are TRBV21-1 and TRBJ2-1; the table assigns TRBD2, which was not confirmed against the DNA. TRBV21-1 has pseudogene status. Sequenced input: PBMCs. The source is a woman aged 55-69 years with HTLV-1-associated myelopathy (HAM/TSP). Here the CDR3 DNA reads TGTGCCAGCAGCAAAGCGGGCACTAGCGGGAGGATCAACAATGAGCAGTTCTTC. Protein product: CASSKAGTSGRINNEQFF.